This T cell receptor beta chain is drawn from a study of blood T cells in healthy people across ages. Study-wide results and caveats: With donor CMV status unknown, expanded clonotype changes were possibly confounded. Among T cells, TCR beta diversity per million cells dropped roughly linearly as age rose.

Sample-barcoded 5' priming and a J-beta primer mix drove a second PCR of 7 to 11 cycles. TCRdb re-derived calls from the 5' RACE reads in MiXCR, one entry per CDR3 protein. Of about 540,000 distinct CDR3 sequences listed, around 24% were seen once; the top ten hold 8.5% to 9.5%. Germline CDR1 SGHTA, CDR2 FQGNSA. Trimming at V came to 5 bases and at J to 9 bases, leaving 5 bases not matched to a gene. CDR3 length equals 14 residues. As concerns this clonotype: No antigen is known for it.

Separately, the same data were catalogued under a study of T cells of mothers and their children. That publication notes: There were over 9.5 million TCR beta CDR3 reads from each mother and approximately 2.9 million from each child.

V is TRBV7-2 and J is TRBJ2-5; 14 bases match TRBD2. The specimen sequenced was blood. The receptor comes from a boy between 5 and 17 years old in good health. CDR3 sequence: CASSPGTSGSPQYF. The CDR3 coding sequence is TGTGCCAGCAGCCCCGGGACTAGCGGGAGTCCCCAGTACTTC.